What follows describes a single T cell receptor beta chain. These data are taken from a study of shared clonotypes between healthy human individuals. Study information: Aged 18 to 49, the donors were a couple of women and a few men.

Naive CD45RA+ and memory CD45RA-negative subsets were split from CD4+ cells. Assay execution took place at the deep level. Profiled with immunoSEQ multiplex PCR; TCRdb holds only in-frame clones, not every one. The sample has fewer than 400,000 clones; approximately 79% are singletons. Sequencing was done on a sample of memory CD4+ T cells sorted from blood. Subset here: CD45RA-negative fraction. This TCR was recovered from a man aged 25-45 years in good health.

The CDR3 DNA follows: TGCAGCGCCGGGACCTCAGGGGGTTCGGACACTGAAGCTTTCTTT. It translates to CSAGTSGGSDTEAFF. The J gene is TRBJ1-1, the V gene TRBV29-1, with 7 nucleotides matching TRBD1. Trimming at V came to 7 bases and at J to 3 bases, leaving 14 bases not matched to a gene. CDR1 and CDR2 (germline): SQVTM, ANQGSEA. The CDR3 extends over 15 amino acids.